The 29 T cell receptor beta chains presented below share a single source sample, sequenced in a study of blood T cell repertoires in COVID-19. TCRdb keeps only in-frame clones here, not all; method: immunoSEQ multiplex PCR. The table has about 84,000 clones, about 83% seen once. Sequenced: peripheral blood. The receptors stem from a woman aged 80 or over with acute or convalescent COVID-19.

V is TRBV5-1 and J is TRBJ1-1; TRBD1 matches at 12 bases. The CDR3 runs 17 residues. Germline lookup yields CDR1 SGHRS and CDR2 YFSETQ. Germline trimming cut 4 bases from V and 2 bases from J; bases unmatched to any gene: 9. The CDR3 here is CASSPQGTGGANTEAFF. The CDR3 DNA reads TGCGCCAGCAGCCCCCAGGGGACAGGGGGCGCAAACACTGAAGCTTTCTTT. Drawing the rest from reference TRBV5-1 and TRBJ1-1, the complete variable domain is KAGVTQTPRYLIKTRGQQVTLSCSPISGHRSVSWYQQTPGQGLQFLFEYFSETQRNKGNFPGRFSGRQFSNSRSEMNVSTLELGDSALYLCASSPQGTGGANTEAFFGQGTRLTVV.

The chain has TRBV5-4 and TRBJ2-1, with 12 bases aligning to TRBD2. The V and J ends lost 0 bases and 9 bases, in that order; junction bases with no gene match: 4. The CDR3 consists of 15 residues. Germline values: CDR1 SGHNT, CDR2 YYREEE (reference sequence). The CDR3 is CASSLGSSGRAEQFF. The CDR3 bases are TGTGCCAGCAGCTTGGGATCTAGCGGGAGGGCTGAGCAGTTCTTC.

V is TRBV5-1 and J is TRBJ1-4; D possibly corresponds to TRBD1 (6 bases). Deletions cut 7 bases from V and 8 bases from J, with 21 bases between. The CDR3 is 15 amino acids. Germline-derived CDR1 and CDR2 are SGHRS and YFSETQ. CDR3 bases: TGCGCCAGCTGCACCGCCGCAGGGGTAGGAGAAAAACTGTTTTTT. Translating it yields CASCTAAGVGEKLFF.

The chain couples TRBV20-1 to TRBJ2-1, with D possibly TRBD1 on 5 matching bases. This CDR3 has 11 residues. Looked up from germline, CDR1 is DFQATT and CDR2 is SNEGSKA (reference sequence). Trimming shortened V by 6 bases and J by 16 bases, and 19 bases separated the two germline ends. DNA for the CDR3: TGCAGTGCCCCATTCAGGGATCAGTCTTTCTTC. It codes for CSAPFRDQSFF.

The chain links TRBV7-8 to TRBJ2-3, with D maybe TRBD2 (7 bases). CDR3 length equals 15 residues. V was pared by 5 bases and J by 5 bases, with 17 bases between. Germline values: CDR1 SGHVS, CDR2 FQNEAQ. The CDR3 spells CASSRGGGRRDTQYF. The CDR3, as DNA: TGTGCCAGCAGCCGAGGGGGGGGGCGGAGAGATACGCAGTATTTT.

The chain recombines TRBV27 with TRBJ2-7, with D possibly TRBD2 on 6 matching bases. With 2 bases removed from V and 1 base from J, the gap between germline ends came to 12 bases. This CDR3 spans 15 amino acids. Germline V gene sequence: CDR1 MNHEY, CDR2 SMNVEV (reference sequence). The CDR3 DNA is TGTGCCAGCAGTTTAGGCGGGACCGAATCCTACGAGCAGTACTTC. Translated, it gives CASSLGGTESYEQYF.

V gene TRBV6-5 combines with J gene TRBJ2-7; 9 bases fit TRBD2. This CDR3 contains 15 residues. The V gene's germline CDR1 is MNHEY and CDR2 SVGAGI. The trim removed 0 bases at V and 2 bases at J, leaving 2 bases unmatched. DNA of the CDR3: TGTGCCAGCAGTTACTCGCGGGGGGGGCCCTACGAGCAGTACTTC. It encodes CASSYSRGGPYEQYF.

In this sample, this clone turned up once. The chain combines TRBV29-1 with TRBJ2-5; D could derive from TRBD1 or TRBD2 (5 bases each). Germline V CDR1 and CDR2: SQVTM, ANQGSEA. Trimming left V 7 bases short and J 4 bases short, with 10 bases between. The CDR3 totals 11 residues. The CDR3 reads CSAGRRETQYF. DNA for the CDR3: TGCAGCGCGGGGCGCCGAGAGACCCAGTACTTC.

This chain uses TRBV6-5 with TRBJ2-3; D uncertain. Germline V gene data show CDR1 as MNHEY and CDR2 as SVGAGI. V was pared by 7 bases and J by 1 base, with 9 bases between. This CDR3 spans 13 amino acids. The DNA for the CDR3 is TGTGCCAGCACCCTCCGGGGCACAGATACGCAGTATTTT. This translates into CASTLRGTDTQYF.

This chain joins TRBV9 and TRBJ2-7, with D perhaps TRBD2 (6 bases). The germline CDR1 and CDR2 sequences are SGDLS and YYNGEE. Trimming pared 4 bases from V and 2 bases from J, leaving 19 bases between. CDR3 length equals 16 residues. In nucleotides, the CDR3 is TGTGCCAGCAGCCCCGGTGGGGCTAGCGTGACCTACGAGCAGTACTTC. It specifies CASSPGGASVTYEQYF.

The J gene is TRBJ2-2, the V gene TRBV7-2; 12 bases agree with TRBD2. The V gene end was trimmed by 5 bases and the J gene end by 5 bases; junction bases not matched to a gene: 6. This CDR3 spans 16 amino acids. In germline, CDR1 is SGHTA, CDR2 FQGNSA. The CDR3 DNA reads TGTGCCAGCAGCCCCAGGACTAGCGGGATAACCGGGGAGCTGTTTTTT. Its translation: CASSPRTSGITGELFF.

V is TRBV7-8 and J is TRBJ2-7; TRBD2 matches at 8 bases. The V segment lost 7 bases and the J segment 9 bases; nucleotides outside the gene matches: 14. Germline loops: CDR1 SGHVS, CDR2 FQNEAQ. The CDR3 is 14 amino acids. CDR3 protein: CASTVETSVGRQYF. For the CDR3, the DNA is TGTGCCAGCACTGTCGAGACTAGCGTCGGTCGGCAGTACTTC.

The chain's CDR3 is CASSYSQGALGYTF. The CDR3 nucleotides are TGTGCCAGCAGTTACTCGCAGGGGGCGCTTGGCTACACCTTC. This sequence joins TRBV6-2 or TRBV6-3 and TRBJ1-2; 8 nucleotides align to TRBD1. The CDR3 spans 14 residues. Germline CDR1 reads MNHEY; CDR2 reads SVGEGT. V was clipped by 0 bases and J by 7 bases; unmatched bases: 4.

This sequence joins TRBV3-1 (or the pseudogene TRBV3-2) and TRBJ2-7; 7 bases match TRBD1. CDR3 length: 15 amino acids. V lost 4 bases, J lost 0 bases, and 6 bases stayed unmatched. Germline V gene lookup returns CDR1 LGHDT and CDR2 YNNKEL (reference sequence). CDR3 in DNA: TGTGCCAGCAGCCGCGACAGGGCCTACTCCTACGAGCAGTACTTC. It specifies CASSRDRAYSYEQYF.

CDR3 coding DNA: TGTGCCACCAGTGCCTCGGACAGGGGGCAAAATGAAAAACTGTTTTTT. Amino acids: CATSASDRGQNEKLFF. V is TRBV24-1 and J is TRBJ1-4; TRBD1 matches 11 bases. CDR1 is KGHDR, CDR2 SFDVKD, per germline. CDR3 length: 16 residues. The V and J ends lost 5 bases and 5 bases, in that order; junction bases with no gene match: 6.

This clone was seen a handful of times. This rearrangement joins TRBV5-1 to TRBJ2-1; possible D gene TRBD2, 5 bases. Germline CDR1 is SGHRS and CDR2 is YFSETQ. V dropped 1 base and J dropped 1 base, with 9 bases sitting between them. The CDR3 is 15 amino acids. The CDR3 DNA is TGCGCCAGCAGCTTGAAACTAGGGTCCTACAATGAGCAGTTCTTC. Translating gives CASSLKLGSYNEQFF.

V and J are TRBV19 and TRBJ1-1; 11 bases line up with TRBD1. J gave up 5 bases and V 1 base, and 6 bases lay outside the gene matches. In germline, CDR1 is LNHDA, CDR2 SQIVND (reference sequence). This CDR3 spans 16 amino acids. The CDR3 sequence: CASSIGGTGGGTEAFF. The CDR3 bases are TGTGCCAGTAGTATAGGCGGGACAGGGGGAGGAACTGAAGCTTTCTTT.

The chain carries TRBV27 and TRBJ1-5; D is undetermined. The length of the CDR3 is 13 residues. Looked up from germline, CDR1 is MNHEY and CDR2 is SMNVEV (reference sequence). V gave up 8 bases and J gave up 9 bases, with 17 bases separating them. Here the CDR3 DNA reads TGTGCCAGCGGAACCCGACGAGCGCGGCCCCAGCATTTT. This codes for CASGTRRARPQHF.

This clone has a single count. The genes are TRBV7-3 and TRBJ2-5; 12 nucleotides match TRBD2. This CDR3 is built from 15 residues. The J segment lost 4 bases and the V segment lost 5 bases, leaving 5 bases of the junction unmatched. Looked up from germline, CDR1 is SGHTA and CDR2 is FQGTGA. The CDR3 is CASSKTSGRGETQYF. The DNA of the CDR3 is TGTGCCAGCAGCAAGACTAGCGGGAGAGGAGAGACCCAGTACTTC.

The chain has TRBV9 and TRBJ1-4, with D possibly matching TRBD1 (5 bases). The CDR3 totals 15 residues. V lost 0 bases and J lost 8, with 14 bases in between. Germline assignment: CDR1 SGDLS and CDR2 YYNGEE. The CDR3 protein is CASSVAKGYREKLFF. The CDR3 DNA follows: TGTGCCAGCAGCGTAGCTAAGGGGTATCGAGAAAAACTGTTTTTT.

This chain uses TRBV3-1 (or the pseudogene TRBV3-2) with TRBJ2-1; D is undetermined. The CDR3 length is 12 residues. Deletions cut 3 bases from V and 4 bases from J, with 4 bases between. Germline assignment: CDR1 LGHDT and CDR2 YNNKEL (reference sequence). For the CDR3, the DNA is TGTGCCAGCAGCCACCTGTACAATGAGCAGTTCTTC. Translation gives CASSHLYNEQFF.

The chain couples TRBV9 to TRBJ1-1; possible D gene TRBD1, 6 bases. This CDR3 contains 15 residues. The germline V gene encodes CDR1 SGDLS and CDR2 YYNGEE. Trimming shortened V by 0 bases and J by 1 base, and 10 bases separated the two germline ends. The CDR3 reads CASSVGGGKNTEAFF. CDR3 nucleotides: TGTGCCAGCAGCGTAGGAGGGGGAAAGAACACTGAAGCTTTCTTT.

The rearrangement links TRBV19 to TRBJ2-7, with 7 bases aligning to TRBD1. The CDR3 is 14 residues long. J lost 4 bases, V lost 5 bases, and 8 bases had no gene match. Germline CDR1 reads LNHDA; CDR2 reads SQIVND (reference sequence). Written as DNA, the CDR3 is TGTGCCAGTAGTTTCCGACAGGGCCTTTACGAGCAGTACTTC. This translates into CASSFRQGLYEQYF.

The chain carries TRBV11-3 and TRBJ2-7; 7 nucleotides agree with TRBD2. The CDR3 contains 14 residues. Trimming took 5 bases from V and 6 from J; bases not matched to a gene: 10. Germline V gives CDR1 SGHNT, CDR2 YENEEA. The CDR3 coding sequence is TGTGCCAGCAGCCTTGGAGGGAGGGCCGGCGAGCAGTACTTC. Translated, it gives CASSLGGRAGEQYF.

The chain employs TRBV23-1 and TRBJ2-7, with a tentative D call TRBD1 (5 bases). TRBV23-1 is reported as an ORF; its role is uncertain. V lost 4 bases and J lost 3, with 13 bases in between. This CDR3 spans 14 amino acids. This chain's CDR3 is CASSRDSSLYEQYF. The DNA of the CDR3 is TGCGCCAGCAGTCGCGACAGTTCCCTCTACGAGCAGTACTTC.

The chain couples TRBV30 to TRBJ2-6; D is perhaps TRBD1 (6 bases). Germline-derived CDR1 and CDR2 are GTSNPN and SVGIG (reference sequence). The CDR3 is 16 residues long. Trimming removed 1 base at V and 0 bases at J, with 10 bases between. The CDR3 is CAWSAGATSGANVLTF. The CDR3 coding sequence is TGTGCCTGGAGTGCAGGGGCGACCTCTGGGGCCAACGTCCTGACTTTC.

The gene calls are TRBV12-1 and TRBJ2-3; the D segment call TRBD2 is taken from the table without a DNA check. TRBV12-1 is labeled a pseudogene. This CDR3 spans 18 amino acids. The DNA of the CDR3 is TGTGCCAGCAGCCCGTGGGGGCGGGGGGAGGAGTTCACAGATACGCAGTATTTT. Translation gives CASSPWGRGEEFTDTQYF.

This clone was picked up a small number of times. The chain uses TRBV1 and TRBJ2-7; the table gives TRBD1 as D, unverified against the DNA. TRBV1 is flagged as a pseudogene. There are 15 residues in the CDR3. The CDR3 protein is CTSSQVGQGKYEQYF. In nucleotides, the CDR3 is TGCACCAGCAGCCAAGTGGGACAGGGTAAGTACGAGCAGTACTTC.

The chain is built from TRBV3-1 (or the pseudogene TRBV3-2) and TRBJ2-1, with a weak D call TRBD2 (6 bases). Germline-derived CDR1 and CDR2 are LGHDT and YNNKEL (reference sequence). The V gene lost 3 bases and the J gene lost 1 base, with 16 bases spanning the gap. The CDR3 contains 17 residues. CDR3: CASSQGSPGGSYNEQFF. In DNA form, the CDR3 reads TGTGCCAGCAGCCAGGGCTCGCCTGGGGGGTCCTACAATGAGCAGTTCTTC.